Below are 27 T cell receptor beta chains sequenced from a single sample in a study of human CD8 memory T cell subsets (TCRdb year 2020). Sequencer: NextSeq 550. A Human TCR Profiling Kit was used to prepare UMI-labeled 5' RACE TCRbeta libraries. Following reprocessing of the reads by TCRdb, the data hold one row per CDR3 protein sequence and no DNA is available. The sample table includes some 17,000 distinct CDR3 sequences. The biggest ten clones account for 5.5% to 6% of the sample. Sequencing was done on a sample of CD8+ stem-like memory T cells (TSCM and TCM) sorted from PBMCs. According to the study, the label for this sample's cell subset or site signals: stem-like memory CD8 T cells (TSTEM), CCR7+ PD-1- TIGIT-. The receptors were gathered from a human donor in good health.

The chain couples TRBV2 to TRBJ2-7. Looked up from germline, CDR1 is SNHLY and CDR2 is FYNNEI. The CDR3 covers 12 residues. The CDR3 region is CASSGQDYEQYF.

The V gene is TRBV2, the J gene TRBJ1-5; TCRdb proposes TRBD1, but this gene call is untestable without DNA. This CDR3 comprises 15 residues. CDR1 and CDR2 (germline): SNHLY, FYNNEI. The CDR3 spells CASSERDRDGKPQHF.

In terms of frequency, this clonotype is medium-sized (0.01 to 0.1%). The gene calls are TRBV4-1 and TRBJ2-7; TCRdb reports TRBD1, a call that lacks DNA to check it against. The CDR3 is made up of 12 amino acids. Germline lookup yields CDR1 MGHRA and CDR2 YSYEKL. The CDR3 spells CASSQDRQEQYF.

V and J are TRBV7-2 and TRBJ2-1; TCRdb names TRBD2, which stays unverified in the absence of DNA. The CDR3 consists of 21 residues. Germline values: CDR1 SGHTA, CDR2 FQGNSA. CDR3: CASSAAGTGTSGGSSYNEQFF.

This chain joins TRBV7-9 and TRBJ1-1. This CDR3 has 13 amino acids. Germline V gene lookup returns CDR1 SEHNR and CDR2 FQNEAQ (reference sequence). The CDR3 is CASSFLLNTEAFF.

The chain employs TRBV15 and TRBJ2-1. Germline V gives CDR1 LNHNV, CDR2 YYDKDF (reference sequence). This CDR3 comprises 14 residues. This CDR3 is CATSRDPIYNEQFF.

This chain's CDR3 is CASSPPGQGRDQPQHF. This chain connects TRBV12-3 or TRBV12-4 to TRBJ1-5; TCRdb outputs TRBD1, but without DNA this stays unchecked. The CDR3 runs to 16 residues.

This chain uses TRBV6-5 with TRBJ2-3; as DNA is missing, the TRBD2 call by TCRdb cannot be tested. Germline V gene lookup returns CDR1 MNHEY and CDR2 SVGAGI. The CDR3 is 14 residues long. CDR3 residues: CATQAGGLWDTQYF.

This clonotype is medium-sized by frequency. V and J are TRBV29-1 and TRBJ2-7. The CDR3 loop spans 14 amino acids. Germline V gene lookup returns CDR1 SQVTM and CDR2 ANQGSEA. The CDR3 region is CSVEERTGLYEQYF.

The chain employs TRBV5-1 and TRBJ2-1; TCRdb gives TRBD2 as the D gene, but with no DNA this cannot be confirmed. CDR3 length equals 14 residues. CDR1 is SGHRS and CDR2 is YFSETQ in the germline V gene. CDR3 sequence reads: CASTRAEEYNEQFF.

V is TRBV20-1 and J is TRBJ1-1. CDR3 length: 17 residues. Per germline, CDR1 DFQATT and CDR2 SNEGSKA (reference sequence). This CDR3 is CSARDLGERVMNTEAFF.

V is TRBV29-1 and J is TRBJ2-3; without DNA, the TCRdb call of TRBD1 cannot be checked. In germline, CDR1 is SQVTM, CDR2 ANQGSEA. The CDR3 covers 14 residues. CDR3 residues: CSAAGTYLSNTQYF.

This sequence joins TRBV27 and TRBJ1-5; TCRdb proposes TRBD1, but this gene call is untestable without DNA. Germline V CDR1 and CDR2: MNHEY, SMNVEV (reference sequence). The CDR3 loop spans 14 amino acids. The CDR3 loop reads CASSVGQGVGPQHF.

This chain connects TRBV6-6 to TRBJ1-5; absent DNA, TCRdb's TRBD1 call cannot be checked. Germline-derived CDR1 and CDR2 are MNHNY and SVGAGI (reference sequence). The length of the CDR3 is 14 residues. The CDR3 sequence: CASSYGTANQPQHF.

J is TRBJ2-1 and V is TRBV7-9; lacking DNA, the TRBD2 call made by TCRdb goes unchecked. Germline V gene data show CDR1 as SEHNR and CDR2 as FQNEAQ (reference sequence). The CDR3 contains 15 residues. CDR3: CASSPLAGDYNEQFF.

The chain uses TRBV19 and TRBJ2-7; as DNA is missing, the TRBD2 call by TCRdb cannot be tested. Germline CDR1 is LNHDA and CDR2 is SQIVND (reference sequence). The length of the CDR3 is 15 residues. The CDR3 spells CASSLTSGSGYEQYF.

The V gene is TRBV4-3, the J gene TRBJ2-3. Germline values: CDR1 LGHNA, CDR2 YSLEER. This CDR3 is 16 amino acids long. The CDR3 protein is CASSQETGLATDTQYF.

This chain connects TRBV6-5 to TRBJ1-4; TCRdb names TRBD1, which stays unverified in the absence of DNA. CDR1 and CDR2 from the germline V gene are MNHEY and SVGAGI. CDR3 length: 17 residues. CDR3 sequence: CASSYSQTLGQLEKLFF.

J is TRBJ2-7 and V is TRBV5-1; TCRdb indicates TRBD2, and absent DNA this call remains unverified. The CDR3 length is 14 residues. CDR1 and CDR2 from the germline V gene are SGHRS and YFSETQ. The CDR3 here is CASSRTAKTYEQYF.

The chain joins TRBV3-1 to TRBJ1-1; TCRdb names TRBD1, which stays unverified in the absence of DNA. Germline CDR1 LGHDT, CDR2 YNNKEL (reference sequence). CDR3 length: 12 amino acids. CDR3 amino acids: CASSPQGTEAFF.

V is TRBV29-1 and J is TRBJ1-1; checking the TCRdb D call of TRBD1 is not possible without DNA. The CDR3 spans 15 residues. Germline CDR1 and CDR2: SQVTM and ANQGSEA. This chain's CDR3 is CSVETRTRGNTEAFF.

The chain has TRBV28 and TRBJ2-5; TCRdb indicates TRBD2, and absent DNA this call remains unverified. The length of the CDR3 is 15 residues. Germline V gene sequence: CDR1 MDHEN, CDR2 SYDVKM. The CDR3 sequence: CASTAPGGPGETQYF.

This clonotype is labeled medium-sized based on frequency. The rearrangement uses TRBV27 and TRBJ2-7. CDR3 size: 14 residues. Germline V lookup: CDR1 MNHEY, CDR2 SMNVEV (reference sequence). The CDR3 spells CASRPEEASYEQYF.

The V gene is TRBV20-1, the J gene TRBJ1-5; TCRdb returns TRBD1, unconfirmable since there is no DNA. This CDR3 spans 15 amino acids. CDR1 DFQATT and CDR2 SNEGSKA come from the germline V gene (reference sequence). CDR3 sequence reads: CSASYGTGGNQPQHF.

This CDR3 is CAISESRGRDGGNIQYF. The chain recombines TRBV10-3 with TRBJ2-4; as DNA is missing, the TRBD1 call by TCRdb cannot be tested. Per the germline V gene, CDR1 is ENHRY and CDR2 is SYGVKD. The CDR3 loop spans 17 amino acids.

According to its frequency, this clonotype is large. The chain is built from TRBV2 and TRBJ2-3; TCRdb's D call, TRBD1, is unchecked because there is no DNA. Germline lookup yields CDR1 SNHLY and CDR2 FYNNEI. CDR3 length: 14 amino acids. The CDR3 protein is CASSSGQTTDTQYF.

The V and J genes are TRBV29-1 and TRBJ2-3; the TRBD1 assignment by TCRdb is unverifiable without DNA. The CDR3 totals 17 residues. Germline V gene sequence: CDR1 SQVTM, CDR2 ANQGSEA. The CDR3 sequence: CSSSSPPSGSWSDTQYF.